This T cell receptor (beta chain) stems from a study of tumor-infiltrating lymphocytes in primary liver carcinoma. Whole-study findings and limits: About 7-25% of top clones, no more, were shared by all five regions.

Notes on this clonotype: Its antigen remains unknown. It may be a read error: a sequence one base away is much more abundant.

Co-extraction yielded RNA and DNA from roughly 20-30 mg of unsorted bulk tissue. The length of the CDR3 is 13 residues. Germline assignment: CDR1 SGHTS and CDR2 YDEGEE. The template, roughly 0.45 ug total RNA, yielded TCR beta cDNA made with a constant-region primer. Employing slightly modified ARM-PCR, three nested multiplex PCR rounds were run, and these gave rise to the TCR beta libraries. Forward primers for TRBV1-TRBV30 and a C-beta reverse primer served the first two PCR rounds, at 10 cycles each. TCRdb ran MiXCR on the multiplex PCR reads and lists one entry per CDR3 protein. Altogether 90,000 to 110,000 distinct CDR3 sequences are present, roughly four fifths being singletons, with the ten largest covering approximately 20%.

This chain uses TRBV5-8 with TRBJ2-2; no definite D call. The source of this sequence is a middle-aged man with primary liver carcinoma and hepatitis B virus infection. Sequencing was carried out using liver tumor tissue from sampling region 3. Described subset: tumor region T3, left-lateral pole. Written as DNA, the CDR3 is TGTGCCATCAGCTTGGACGCTGCCGGGGAGCTGTTTTTT. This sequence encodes CAISLDAAGELFF. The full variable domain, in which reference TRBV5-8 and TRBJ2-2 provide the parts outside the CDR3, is EAGVTQSPTHLIKTRGQQATLRCSPISGHTSVYWYQQALGLGLQFLLWYDEGEERNRGNFPPRFSGRQFPNYSSELNVNALELEDSALYLCAISLDAAGELFFGEGSRLTVL.